Listed below are T cell receptor beta chains from one sample, sequenced in a study of blood T cell repertoires in COVID-19. Here immunoSEQ multiplex PCR was the method, and the copy in TCRdb shows in-frame clones only, minus some. The sample records some 130,000 clones, approximately 89% being singletons. Sequenced: peripheral blood. The receptors shown here come from a woman aged 55 to 70 with acute or convalescent COVID-19. The CDR3 runs from the conserved cysteine through the conserved F or W. The D gene is left open where the match is weak. A clone size is listed for some rows: how often the clone was seen (once, few, many), or a class if it is expanded.

d_gene,j_gene,v_gene,abundance,CDR3aa,CDR3nt
NA,TRBJ1-2,TRBV9,NA,CASSPDSLGANYGYTF,TGTGCCAGCAGCCCCGACAGCCTTGGGGCTAACTATGGCTACACCTTC
TRBD2,TRBJ2-5,TRBV6-1,NA,CASSETSGRGETQYF,TGTGCCAGCAGTGAAACTAGCGGGAGGGGCGAGACCCAGTACTTC
TRBD1,TRBJ1-4,TRBV24-1,NA,CATSDPGQGGNEKLFF,TGTGCCACCAGTGACCCGGGACAGGGAGGTAATGAAAAACTGTTTTTT
NA,TRBJ2-3,TRBV5-5,NA,CASSLAGADTQYF,TGTGCCAGCAGCTTGGCCGGGGCAGATACGCAGTATTTT
NA,TRBJ2-1,TRBV30,NA,CAWRGGSGNEQFF,TGTGCCTGGAGAGGGGGATCCGGCAATGAGCAGTTCTTC
NA,TRBJ1-1,TRBV27,NA,CASSLRGGRTEAFF,TGTGCCAGCAGTTTGCGGGGAGGAAGGACTGAAGCTTTCTTT
TRBD1,TRBJ2-5,TRBV3-1/TRBV3-2,NA,CASSPSTPTGAGRGYF,TGTGCCAGCAGCCCGTCAACCCCCACAGGGGCAGGGCGAGGGTACTTC
TRBD1,TRBJ1-3,TRBV7-3,NA,CASSLSTGGRNTIYF,TGTGCCAGCAGCTTATCGACAGGGGGTCGAAACACCATATATTTT
TRBD1,TRBJ1-1,TRBV6-5,once,CATRGTGNTEAFF,TGTGCCACCAGAGGGACAGGGAACACTGAAGCTTTCTTT
NA,TRBJ1-1,TRBV7-9,NA,CASSRGRALNTEAFF,TGTGCCAGCAGCCGCGGGAGGGCCCTCAACACTGAAGCTTTCTTT
NA,TRBJ1-6,TRBV12-3/TRBV12-4,NA,CASSFFGSPLHF,TGTGCCAGCAGTTTTTTCGGGTCACCCCTCCACTTT
TRBD1,TRBJ1-2,TRBV5-6,NA,CASSDTGGNGYTF,TGTGCCAGCAGCGATACAGGGGGTAATGGCTACACCTTC
TRBD2,TRBJ2-1,TRBV2,NA,CASSGSREGNYNEQFF,TGTGCCAGCAGTGGATCGCGGGAGGGGAACTACAATGAGCAGTTCTTC
NA,TRBJ1-2,TRBV6-6,NA,CASSYSEGDYGYTF,TGTGCCAGCAGTTACTCGGAGGGCGACTATGGCTACACCTTC
TRBD2,TRBJ2-3,TRBV18,once,CASSPRTPGTSGSHTQYF,TGTGCCAGCTCACCCAGGACCCCCGGGACTAGCGGATCCCATACGCAGTATTTT
TRBD1,TRBJ1-5,TRBV19,once,CASSIRGLNQPQHF,TGTGCCAGTAGTATCAGGGGGCTGAATCAGCCCCAGCATTTT
TRBD1,TRBJ1-1,TRBV3-1/TRBV3-2,NA,CASSQGATGEAFF,TGTGCCAGCAGCCAAGGCGCGACAGGGGAAGCTTTCTTT
NA,TRBJ2-1,TRBV7-2,NA,CASSPPVYSEQFF,TGTGCCAGCAGCCCCCCGGTGTACTCTGAGCAGTTCTTC
TRBD1,TRBJ1-1,TRBV5-4,NA,CASSLDRTGNTEAFF,TGTGCCAGCAGCTTGGATAGGACAGGGAACACTGAAGCTTTCTTT
TRBD2,TRBJ2-3,TRBV5-1,NA,CASSLGLAGSAISTDTQYF,TGCGCCAGCAGCTTGGGACTAGCGGGGAGCGCTATCAGCACAGATACGCAGTATTTT
NA,TRBJ1-6,TRBV10-1,NA,CASSPDRNSPLHF,TGCGCCAGCAGTCCCGACAGAAATTCACCCCTCCACTTT
TRBD1,TRBJ1-1,TRBV28,NA,CASSSPTGQGSEAFF,TGTGCCAGCAGTTCCCCTACGGGACAGGGAAGTGAAGCTTTCTTT
NA,TRBJ1-5,TRBV6-1,once,CASSEAKYSSRNQPQHF,TGTGCCAGCAGTGAAGCTAAGTACAGCTCACGCAATCAGCCCCAGCATTTT
TRBD2,TRBJ2-1,TRBV27,NA,CASSSPGTSGNEQFF,TGTGCCAGCAGTTCACCTGGGACTAGCGGCAATGAGCAGTTCTTC
TRBD2,TRBJ2-5,TRBV5-4,NA,CASSPVGGQETQYF,TGTGCCAGCAGCCCGGTGGGGGGGCAAGAGACCCAGTACTTC
TRBD1,TRBJ1-5,TRBV10-1,once,CASNLLGTVHQPQHF,TGCGCCAGCAACCTTCTAGGGACAGTGCATCAGCCCCAGCATTTT
NA,TRBJ2-1,TRBV19,NA,CASSPGTGDGYNEQFF,TGTGCCAGTAGTCCCGGGACGGGGGATGGCTACAATGAGCAGTTCTTC